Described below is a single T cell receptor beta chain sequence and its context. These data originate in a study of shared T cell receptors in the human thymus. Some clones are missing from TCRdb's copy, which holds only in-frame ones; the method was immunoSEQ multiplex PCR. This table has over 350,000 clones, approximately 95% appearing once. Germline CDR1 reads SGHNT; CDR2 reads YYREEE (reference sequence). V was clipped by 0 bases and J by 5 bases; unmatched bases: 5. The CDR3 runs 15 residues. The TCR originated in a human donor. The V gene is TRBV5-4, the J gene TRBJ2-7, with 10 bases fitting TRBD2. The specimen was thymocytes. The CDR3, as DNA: TGTGCCAGCAGCTTGGTGTTAGCGGGAGGAGACGAGCAGTACTTC. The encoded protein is CASSLVLAGGDEQYF.